This TCR beta chain was sequenced in a study of T cell responses to AZD1222 COVID-19 vaccine. Study findings and constraints: Baseline seropositivity occurred in only a handful of AZD1222 recipients.

Clones were sequenced by immunoSEQ multiplex PCR, and TCRdb holds only the in-frame ones, with some missing. The sample contains about 160,000 clones, around 93% of which appear only once. V shed 6 bases, J shed 2 bases, and the junction held 11 bases outside the gene matches. CDR1 MDHEN and CDR2 SYDVKM come from the germline V gene. The CDR3 runs to 16 residues. As regards this clone: Antigen unknown.

The clonotype comes from an adult in good health. Sequencing used peripheral blood, obtained on day 0 of AZD1222 vaccination. V usage is TRBV28 and J usage is TRBJ1-2; 8 bases map to TRBD1. CDR3 nucleotides: TGTGCCAGCAGCCCCCCGGCCGGGACAGGAAACTATGGCTACACCTTC. Its translation is CASSPPAGTGNYGYTF.